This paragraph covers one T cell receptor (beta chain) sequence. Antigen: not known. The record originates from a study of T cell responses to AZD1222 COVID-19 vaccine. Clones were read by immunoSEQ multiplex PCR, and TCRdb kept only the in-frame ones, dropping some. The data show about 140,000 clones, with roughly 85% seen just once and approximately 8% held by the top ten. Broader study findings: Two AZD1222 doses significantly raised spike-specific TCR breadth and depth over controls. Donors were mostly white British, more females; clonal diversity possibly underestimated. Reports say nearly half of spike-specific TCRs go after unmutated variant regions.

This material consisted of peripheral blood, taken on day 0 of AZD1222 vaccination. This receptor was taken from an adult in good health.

The CDR3 spells CASTMRDGRNTIYF. Written as DNA, the CDR3 is TGTGCCAGCACGATGAGGGACGGACGAAACACCATATATTTT. The genes are TRBV3-1 (or the pseudogene TRBV3-2) and TRBJ1-3, with D possibly being TRBD1 (5 bases). This CDR3 spans 14 amino acids. Germline V gene sequence: CDR1 LGHDT, CDR2 YNNKEL (reference sequence). V lost 7 bases and J 5 bases, leaving 15 bases between the germline ends.